This TCR beta chain was obtained from a study of OX40 agonist ivuxolimab in advanced cancers. On the study more broadly: Therapy given before enrollment (anti-PD-1, anti-PD-L1 or anti-CTLA-4) was allowed, and under 45% had some.

Note on this clone: What it binds is not known.

Study findings and constraints: Mean expanded clone counts were higher in CD8+ than CD4+ T cells.

The CDR3 has 12 amino acids. Germline assignment: CDR1 MDHEN and CDR2 SYDVKM. Trimming took off 6 bases at V and 4 bases at J, with 10 bases between the two ends. Only in-frame clones appear in the TCRdb table, and some are missing; sequencing was by immunoSEQ multiplex PCR. In the table there are tens of thousands of clones, 80% to 90% of which are singletons. Sequences were derived from CD4+ or CD8+ T cells sorted from blood, sampled in a trial of the OX40 agonist ivuxolimab. This chain joins TRBV28 and TRBJ2-7; TRBD1 is a possible D gene (5 bases). The sequence was collected from an adult with an advanced solid tumor such as melanoma, head and neck, liver or kidney cancer. CDR3 nucleotide sequence: TGTGCCAGCAGACAGAAGGGGTACGAGCAGTACTTC. This encodes CASRQKGYEQYF.